Below are 32 T cell receptor beta chains sequenced from a single sample in a study of T cell responses to AZD1222 COVID-19 vaccine. Clones were sequenced by immunoSEQ multiplex PCR, and TCRdb holds only the in-frame ones, with some missing. The sample comprises 100,000 to 150,000 clones, around nine tenths of which are singletons, and under 7% rests with the top ten. The sample consisted of peripheral blood, taken on day 0 of AZD1222 vaccination. These receptors all come from an adult in good health.

This chain connects TRBV3-1 (or the pseudogene TRBV3-2) to TRBJ1-1; no clear D. Per the germline V gene, CDR1 is LGHDT and CDR2 is YNNKEL (reference sequence). This CDR3 has 13 residues. The ends were cut back, 7 bases at V and 4 bases at J, with 13 bases in the middle. The DNA of the CDR3 is TGTGCCAGCACCCTGTGGGGTAGCACTGAAGCTTTCTTT. This encodes CASTLWGSTEAFF.

V usage is TRBV15 and J usage is TRBJ1-4; D is undetermined. Germline CDR1 LNHNV, CDR2 YYDKDF (reference sequence). The V end was cut by 2 bases, the J end by 0 bases, with 19 bases between. The CDR3 spans 19 residues. CDR3 in amino acids: CATSRIYTSLVATNEKLFF. CDR3 sequence (DNA): TGTGCCACCAGCAGAATATACACGAGCCTAGTTGCAACTAATGAAAAACTGTTTTTT.

The genes are TRBV18 and TRBJ1-4; D is uncertain. Trimming pared 3 bases from V and 8 bases from J, leaving 13 bases between. The germline gives CDR1 KGHSH, CDR2 LQKENI. The CDR3 loop spans 14 amino acids. CDR3 sequence: CASSPGSVDEKLFF. CDR3 in DNA: TGTGCCAGCTCACCGGGTAGCGTGGACGAAAAACTGTTTTTT.

In nucleotides, the CDR3 is TGTGCCAGCAGTCGGACAGGGAATGTCGCTTCACCCCTCCACTTT. Protein: CASSRTGNVASPLHF. V usage is TRBV6-5 and J usage is TRBJ1-6; 8 bases agree with TRBD1. The CDR3 is 15 amino acids. J was trimmed by 9 bases and V by 5 bases; bases with no gene match: 9. Looked up from germline, CDR1 is MNHEY and CDR2 is SVGAGI.

The DNA for the CDR3 is TGTGCCAGCAGCCAGTTTCCGGACAGGGGGGATACGCAGTATTTT. Protein sequence: CASSQFPDRGDTQYF. The chain couples TRBV4-2 to TRBJ2-3, with 10 bases matching TRBD1. CDR3 length: 15 amino acids. In germline, CDR1 is LGHNA, CDR2 YNFKEQ. V shed 3 bases and J 6 bases; nucleotides not matched to a gene: 6.

The V and J genes are TRBV7-3 and TRBJ1-2, with D perhaps matching TRBD1 (5 bases). This CDR3 region has 14 residues. Germline V gives CDR1 SGHTA, CDR2 FQGTGA. Trimming shortened V by 4 bases and J by 13 bases, and 22 bases separated the two germline ends. The CDR3, as DNA: TGTGCCAGCAGCTCTAGCCCCCTGACAGTGCCCCCCACCTTC. It codes for CASSSSPLTVPPTF.

The rearrangement links TRBV24-1 to TRBJ1-4, with 7 bases identical to TRBD1. This CDR3 has 14 amino acids. V was pared by 7 bases and J by 6 bases, with 7 bases of the junction left unmatched. Germline V lookup: CDR1 KGHDR, CDR2 SFDVKD. CDR3 residues: CATRETGRDEKLFF. The DNA for the CDR3 is TGTGCCACCAGGGAGACAGGGCGAGATGAAAAACTGTTTTTT.

This chain links TRBV7-2 with TRBJ1-6; D gene ambiguous. The CDR3 consists of 15 residues. Per germline, CDR1 SGHTA and CDR2 FQGNSA. V was clipped by 5 bases and J by 3 bases, with 11 bases between them. CDR3 sequence reads: CASSRMADYNSPLHF. CDR3 DNA: TGTGCCAGCAGCAGGATGGCAGACTATAATTCACCCCTCCACTTT.

The V and J genes are TRBV18 and TRBJ1-4; D unclear. CDR3 length: 15 residues. The V end lost 6 bases, the J end lost 6 bases, and 17 bases lay between the germline ends. Germline V gives CDR1 KGHSH, CDR2 LQKENI. The CDR3 region is CASSLTGATDEKLFF. DNA for the CDR3: TGTGCCAGCTCGCTCACGGGCGCTACGGATGAAAAACTGTTTTTT. The whole variable domain, filled in from reference TRBV18 and TRBJ1-4, reads NAGVMQNPRHLVRRRGQEARLRCSPMKGHSHVYWYRQLPEEGLKFMVYLQKENIIDESGMPKERFSAEFPKEGPSILRIQQVVRGDSAAYFCASSLTGATDEKLFFGSGTQLSVL.

The genes are TRBV18 and TRBJ2-1; 14 bases line up with TRBD2. Unmatched junction bases numbered 12, after V lost 4 bases and J lost 7 bases. This CDR3 is 18 amino acids long. CDR1 is KGHSH and CDR2 is LQKENI in the germline V gene. The chain's CDR3 is CASSRDAPGLAGVNEQFF. The DNA of the CDR3 is TGTGCCAGCTCACGAGATGCTCCGGGACTAGCGGGAGTAAATGAGCAGTTCTTC. Together with reference TRBV18 and TRBJ2-1, the CDR3 gives the full variable domain: NAGVMQNPRHLVRRRGQEARLRCSPMKGHSHVYWYRQLPEEGLKFMVYLQKENIIDESGMPKERFSAEFPKEGPSILRIQQVVRGDSAAYFCASSRDAPGLAGVNEQFFGPGTRLTVL.

This clone was recorded a few times. The J gene is TRBJ1-1, the V gene TRBV9, with D uncertain. The CDR3 has 15 residues. In germline, CDR1 is SGDLS, CDR2 YYNGEE. The ends were cut back, 1 base at V and 4 bases at J, with 14 bases in the middle. The CDR3 DNA reads TGTGCCAGCAGCGTATCCGGGGTGGTGAGCACTGAAGCTTTCTTT. As protein: CASSVSGVVSTEAFF.

V and J are TRBV19 and TRBJ1-5; D call uncertain. The V gene's germline CDR1 is LNHDA and CDR2 SQIVND (reference sequence). The CDR3 runs to 16 residues. The germline V and J ends were trimmed by 7 bases and 9 bases, with 25 bases remaining between them. CDR3 region: CASTRSIREETRPQHF. The CDR3, as DNA: TGTGCCAGTACCCGATCGATAAGGGAGGAGACTCGGCCCCAGCATTTT. The variable domain in full, completed from reference TRBV19 and TRBJ1-5, reads DGGITQSPKYLFRKEGQNVTLSCEQNLNHDAMYWYRQDPGQGLRLIYYSQIVNDFQKGDIAEGYSVSREKKESFPLTVTSAQKNPTAFYLCASTRSIREETRPQHFGDGTRLSIL.

This chain uses TRBV19 with TRBJ1-1; TRBD1 matches 9 bases. This CDR3 contains 14 residues. The trim removed 6 bases at V and 6 bases at J, leaving 8 bases unmatched. Germline CDR1 LNHDA, CDR2 SQIVND (reference sequence). CDR3 in DNA: TGTGCCAGTAGGTCCGGGACAGGGTTCCCTGAAGCTTTCTTT. It specifies CASRSGTGFPEAFF.

The rearrangement uses TRBV5-1 and TRBJ1-2; TRBD1 might be the D (6 bases). From germline, CDR1 is SGHRS and CDR2 YFSETQ. V lost 0 bases to trimming and J lost 6 bases, with 6 bases between them. The CDR3 totals 12 residues. The CDR3 reads CASSLAGDGYTF. The CDR3 bases are TGCGCCAGCAGCTTGGCAGGGGATGGCTACACCTTC.

Note on this clone: Other DNA sequences in the same sample also yield this CDR3. The chain recombines TRBV12-3 or TRBV12-4 with TRBJ1-1; 9 nucleotides line up with TRBD1. Germline trimming cut 5 bases from V and 8 bases from J; bases unmatched to any gene: 6. The CDR3 is 13 amino acids. Written as DNA, the CDR3 is TGTGCCAGCAGTCTCGGGACAGGGCTCGAAGCTTTCTTT. Encoded protein: CASSLGTGLEAFF.

With regard to this clone: The junction does not match germline at one end; this may be a read error. The J gene is TRBJ1-4, the V gene TRBV20-1, with 8 bases identical to TRBD1. From germline, CDR1 is DFQATT and CDR2 SNEGSKA (reference sequence). The CDR3 is 12 amino acids. CDR3 DNA sequence: TGCAGTGCTAGTGCATACCAGAGGACAGGGCACTTT. Translating gives CSASAYQRTGHF.

This clone has only a few counts. The chain carries TRBV30 and TRBJ1-4, with D possibly TRBD1 on 5 matching bases. The V end lost 6 bases, the J end lost 3 bases, and 11 bases lay between the germline ends. The length of the CDR3 is 13 residues. CDR1 and CDR2 (germline): GTSNPN, SVGIG (reference sequence). CDR3 nucleotide sequence: TGTGCCTGCCGACAGTCAGCTAATGAAAAACTGTTTTTT. It yields the protein CACRQSANEKLFF. Supplemented by reference TRBV30 and TRBJ1-4, the full variable domain reads SQTIHQWPATLVQPVGSPLSLECTVEGTSNPNLYWYRQAAGRGLQLLFYSVGIGQISSEVPQNLSASRPQDRQFILSSKKLLLSDSGFYLCACRQSANEKLFFGSGTQLSVL.

This rearrangement joins TRBV9 to TRBJ1-1; 8 bases are shared with TRBD1. CDR1 and CDR2 from the germline V gene are SGDLS and YYNGEE. Trimming at V came to 4 bases and at J to 6 bases, leaving 14 bases not matched to a gene. The CDR3 runs to 16 residues. DNA for the CDR3: TGTGCCAGCAGCCCAAGACAGGGGTGGCCTAGGGCTGAAGCTTTCTTT. As protein: CASSPRQGWPRAEAFF.

V and J are TRBV2 and TRBJ1-6; 10 nucleotides align to TRBD1. V was pared by 5 bases and J by 0 bases, with 4 bases of the junction left unmatched. CDR1 and CDR2 from the germline V gene are SNHLY and FYNNEI. The CDR3 is 17 amino acids. CDR3 nucleotides: TGTGCCAGCAGTTCGGGACAGGGGAGCTCCTATAATTCACCCCTCCACTTT. The encoded protein is CASSSGQGSSYNSPLHF.

This chain joins TRBV28 and TRBJ2-2, with D maybe TRBD2 (5 bases). The CDR3 contains 16 residues. The germline gives CDR1 MDHEN, CDR2 SYDVKM. V shed 3 bases and J shed 3 bases, with 14 bases lying between them. The CDR3, as DNA: TGTGCCAGCAGTTTTAGGGCACCACTAGACACCGGGGAGCTGTTTTTT. Protein: CASSFRAPLDTGELFF.

The sample holds a few counts of this clone. The chain has TRBV4-3 and TRBJ1-3; possible D gene TRBD1, 6 bases. This CDR3 has 16 residues. V lost 0 bases to trimming and J lost 2 bases, with 11 bases between them. Germline V gives CDR1 LGHNA, CDR2 YSLEER. CDR3 sequence reads: CASSQDSGATGNTIYF. In DNA, the CDR3 is TGCGCCAGCAGCCAAGATTCAGGGGCCACTGGAAACACCATATATTTT.

This chain connects TRBV4-1 to TRBJ2-3, with D hard to call. There are 16 residues in the CDR3. The ends were cut back, 1 base at V and 0 bases at J, with 11 bases in the middle. The germline V gene has CDR1 MGHRA and CDR2 YSYEKL. CDR3 loop: CASSQGRSSSTDTQYF. The CDR3 coding sequence is TGCGCCAGCAGCCAAGGCAGGAGCTCTAGCACAGATACGCAGTATTTT.

This clone showed up just once. The V and J genes are TRBV7-9 and TRBJ2-1; no clear D. Germline CDR1 reads SEHNR; CDR2 reads FQNEAQ (reference sequence). This CDR3 has 14 residues. The V end lost 2 bases, the J end lost 0 bases, and 5 bases lay between the germline ends. The CDR3 DNA sequence: TGTGCCAGCAGCTTAATGAGCTCCTACAATGAGCAGTTCTTC. Encoded protein: CASSLMSSYNEQFF.

The chain employs TRBV5-4 and TRBJ2-6; TRBD1 matches at 7 bases. The length of the CDR3 is 18 residues. Per germline, CDR1 SGHNT and CDR2 YYREEE (reference sequence). Trimming took 0 bases from V and 0 from J; bases not matched to a gene: 6. The CDR3 spells CASSLDRGRNSGANVLTF. CDR3 bases: TGTGCCAGCAGCTTGGACAGGGGCCGTAACTCTGGGGCCAACGTCCTGACTTTC.

The chain has TRBV5-8 and TRBJ2-2; 9 nucleotides match TRBD1. Germline-derived CDR1 and CDR2 are SGHTS and YDEGEE. CDR3 length: 15 residues. V lost 4 bases to trimming and J lost 7 bases; unmatched junction nucleotides: 8. CDR3 nucleotides: TGTGCCAGCAGCACGGACAGGGGCTGGGGCGGGGAGCTGTTTTTT. Translation gives CASSTDRGWGGELFF.

There are a few counts of this clone. The V gene is TRBV19, the J gene TRBJ2-3; 9 nucleotides align to TRBD1. In germline, CDR1 is LNHDA, CDR2 SQIVND (reference sequence). The CDR3 spans 16 residues. V shed 5 bases and J 1 base; nucleotides not matched to a gene: 7. CDR3 amino acids: CASSLTGGSGTDTQYF. The CDR3 DNA follows: TGTGCCAGTAGTCTCACAGGGGGCTCTGGCACAGATACGCAGTATTTT.

This clone came up once. CDR3 DNA: TGTGCCAGCAGCTTTGGGCAGGGCCTAGACATTCAGTACTTC. Residues: CASSFGQGLDIQYF. V usage is TRBV7-9 and J usage is TRBJ2-4, with D perhaps matching TRBD1 (5 bases). Germline values: CDR1 SEHNR, CDR2 FQNEAQ (reference sequence). CDR3 length: 14 residues. Trimming removed 3 bases at V and 8 bases at J, with 14 bases between.

J is TRBJ1-1 and V is TRBV30; no clear D. Germline CDR1 reads GTSNPN; CDR2 reads SVGIG (reference sequence). This CDR3 contains 11 residues. Trimming shortened V by 5 bases and J by 4 bases, and 8 bases separated the two germline ends. This CDR3 reads CAWGETTEAFF. For the CDR3, the DNA is TGTGCCTGGGGGGAAACCACTGAAGCTTTCTTT.

V and J are TRBV4-1 and TRBJ1-1; tentative D call: TRBD1 (6 bases). The CDR3 is 14 residues long. The germline V and J ends were trimmed by 5 bases and 7 bases, with 17 bases remaining between them. Germline V CDR1 and CDR2: MGHRA, YSYEKL. The DNA of the CDR3 is TGCGCCAGCAGCAGCGGCGGGGGGCACGGTGAAGCTTTCTTT. This encodes CASSSGGGHGEAFF.

The chain recombines TRBV11-2 with TRBJ2-7; TRBD1 agrees at 10 bases. This CDR3 is built from 14 residues. After removal of 7 bases from V and 1 base from J, the junction contained 4 bases not matched to a gene. Germline V lookup: CDR1 SGHAT, CDR2 FQNNGV. CDR3 sequence reads: CASTDRGPSYEQYF. CDR3 coding DNA: TGTGCCAGCACCGACAGGGGGCCGTCCTACGAGCAGTACTTC.

The rearrangement uses TRBV3-1 (or the pseudogene TRBV3-2) and TRBJ2-2; 9 nucleotides agree with TRBD2. Unmatched junction bases numbered 4, after V lost 4 bases and J lost 1 base. The CDR3 contains 16 residues. Per germline, CDR1 LGHDT and CDR2 YNNKEL (reference sequence). CDR3 protein: CASSPLAGVNTGELFF. The CDR3 DNA reads TGTGCCAGCAGCCCCTTAGCGGGAGTGAACACCGGGGAGCTGTTTTTT.

The sample holds one count of this clone. The V and J genes are TRBV6-5 and TRBJ1-5; D is uncertain. V was clipped by 0 bases and J by 4 bases, with 7 bases between them. From germline, CDR1 is MNHEY and CDR2 SVGAGI. The CDR3 length is 14 residues. The CDR3 reads CASSYSGRNQPQHF. The CDR3, as DNA: TGTGCCAGCAGTTACTCGGGGAGGAATCAGCCCCAGCATTTT.